The sequence of this T cell receptor (beta chain) was determined in a study of blood T cell repertoires in COVID-19. Sequencing used immunoSEQ multiplex PCR; TCRdb keeps in-frame clones, though not all of them. This sample carries fewer than 350,000 clones, less than 90% of them seen once, and the ten largest clones take 12%. The receptor was isolated from a woman aged 25 to 39 with COVID-19, enrolled during active disease. Specimen: peripheral blood.

The CDR3 loop is CASSLVGDRDGNQPQHF. The DNA for the CDR3 is TGTGCCAGCAGCTTAGTGGGGGACAGAGACGGCAATCAGCCCCAGCATTTT. The rearrangement joins TRBV7-9 to TRBJ1-5, with TRBD1 matching 7 bases. CDR1 is SEHNR and CDR2 is FQNEAQ in the germline V gene (reference sequence). With 1 base clipped from V and 2 bases from J, the junction kept 8 bases outside the gene matches. The CDR3 consists of 17 residues.